The present T cell receptor (beta chain) was sequenced within a study of tumor and adjacent non-tumor tissue in lung cancer. About the study: On average, productive TCRbeta reads reached 4 million to 4.5 million per sample. Study-wide findings and caveats: TCR diversity was significantly greater in tumor than normal lung tissue. Normal lung showed higher cumulative top 100 clone frequency than tumor.

This sample's RNA came from whole unsorted tissue. The sample holds one count of this clonotype. Its antigen is as yet unknown. The library came from three nested PCR rounds adapted from ARM-PCR protocols. TCRdb reanalysed the multiplex PCR reads using MiXCR and keeps one entry per CDR3 protein. Altogether some 71,000 distinct CDR3 sequences are present, roughly 72% being singletons, with the ten largest covering roughly 10%. The V end lost 2 bases, the J end lost 5 bases, and 10 bases lay between the germline ends. In germline, CDR1 is MNHNY, CDR2 SVGAGI (reference sequence). This CDR3 has 14 residues.

Sequences were obtained from lung tumor tissue. The chain carries TRBV6-6 and TRBJ1-5, with no clear D. The receptor was isolated from a woman in her forties with non-small cell lung cancer. CDR3 residues: CASSYGDIYQPQHF. The CDR3 DNA reads TGTGCCAGCAGTTACGGAGACATCTATCAGCCCCAGCATTTT.